This T cell receptor (beta chain) came from a study of T-cell reconstitution after alpha-beta-depleted transplantation in children. A TCRbeta library incorporating unique molecular identifiers was prepared. MiXCR was run by TCRdb on the PCR reads, yielding one entry per CDR3 protein. Among about 230,000 distinct CDR3 sequences listed, 7.5% to 10% were seen once. The CDR3 has 15 amino acids. The junction had 9 bases not matched to a gene; V was cut back by 4 bases and J by 3 bases. CDR1 MGHRA and CDR2 YSYEKL come from the germline V gene. This clonotype appeared many times. Sequencing was performed on PBMCs from the stem cell graft donor, taken from the stem cell graft. The clonotype comes from a human donor who donated a stem cell graft to a child with SCID. This chain connects TRBV4-1 to TRBJ2-7; 7 nucleotides align to TRBD1. The DNA for the CDR3 is TGCGCCAGCAGCCCAGAGGGACAGTCCTACTACGAGCAGTACTTC. This sequence encodes CASSPEGQSYYEQYF.